This T cell receptor beta chain is from a study of blood T cell dynamics during melanoma immunotherapy. This CDR3 is 14 amino acids long. V was pared by 4 bases and J by 1 base, with 8 bases between. Germline-derived CDR1 and CDR2 are KGHSH and LQKENI. The time point denotes: pre-treatment baseline. Sampling occurred pretreatment (T0) and at week 3 (W3), after cycle one of checkpoint blockade. The protocol was immunoSEQ multiplex PCR, while the TCRdb copy is restricted to in-frame clones and leaves out a portion. The sample yields 8,000 or so clones, over 65% seen once. The material was blood, obtained from a patient treated with checkpoint blockade. The chain is built from TRBV18 and TRBJ1-5; D is perhaps TRBD1 (5 bases). This TCR derives from a human donor with melanoma. CDR3 loop: CASSQGSSNQPQHF. The DNA of the CDR3 is TGTGCCAGCTCACAGGGGAGCAGCAATCAGCCCCAGCATTTT.